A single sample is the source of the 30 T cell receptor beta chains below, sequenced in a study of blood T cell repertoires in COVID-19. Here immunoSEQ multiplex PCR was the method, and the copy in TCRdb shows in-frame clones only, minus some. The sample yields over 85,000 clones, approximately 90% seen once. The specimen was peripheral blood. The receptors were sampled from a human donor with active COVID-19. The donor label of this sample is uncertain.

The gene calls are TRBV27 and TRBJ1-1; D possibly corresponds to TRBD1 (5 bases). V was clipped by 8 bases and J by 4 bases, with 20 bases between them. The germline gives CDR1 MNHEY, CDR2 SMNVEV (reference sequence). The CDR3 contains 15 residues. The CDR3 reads CASWPGRREVTEAFF. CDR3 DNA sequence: TGTGCCAGCTGGCCGGGGCGTCGGGAGGTCACTGAAGCTTTCTTT.

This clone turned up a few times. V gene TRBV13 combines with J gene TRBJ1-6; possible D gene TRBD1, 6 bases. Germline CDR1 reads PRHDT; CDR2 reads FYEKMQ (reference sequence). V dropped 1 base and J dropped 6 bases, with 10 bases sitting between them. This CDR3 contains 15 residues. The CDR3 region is CASSLVRGSNSPLHF. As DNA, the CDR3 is TGTGCCAGCAGCTTAGTCAGGGGTAGTAATTCACCCCTCCACTTT.

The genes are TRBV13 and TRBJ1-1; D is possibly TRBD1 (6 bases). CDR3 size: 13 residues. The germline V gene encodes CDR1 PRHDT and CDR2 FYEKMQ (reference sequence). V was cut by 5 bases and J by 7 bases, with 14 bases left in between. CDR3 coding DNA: TGTGCCAGCAGCACGGAGGACAGCCGTGAAGCTTTCTTT. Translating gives CASSTEDSREAFF.

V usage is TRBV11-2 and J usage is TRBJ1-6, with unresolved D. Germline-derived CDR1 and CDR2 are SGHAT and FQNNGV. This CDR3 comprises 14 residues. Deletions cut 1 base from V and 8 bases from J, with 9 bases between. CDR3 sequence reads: CASSLGRGHSPLHF. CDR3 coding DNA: TGTGCCAGCAGCTTAGGTCGAGGGCATTCACCCCTCCACTTT.

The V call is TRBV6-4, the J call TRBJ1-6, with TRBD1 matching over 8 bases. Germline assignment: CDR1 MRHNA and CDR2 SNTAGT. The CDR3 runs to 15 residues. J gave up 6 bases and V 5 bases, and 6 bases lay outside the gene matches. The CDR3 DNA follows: TGTGCCAGCAGTTCGGACAGGGCGACTAATTCACCCCTCCACTTT. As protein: CASSSDRATNSPLHF.

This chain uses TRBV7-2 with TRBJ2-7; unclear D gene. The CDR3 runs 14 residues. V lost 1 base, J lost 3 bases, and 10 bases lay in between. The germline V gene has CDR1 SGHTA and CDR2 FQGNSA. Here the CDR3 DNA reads TGTGCCAGCAGCTTAGAGTTTGGAGACTACGAGCAGTACTTC. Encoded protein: CASSLEFGDYEQYF.

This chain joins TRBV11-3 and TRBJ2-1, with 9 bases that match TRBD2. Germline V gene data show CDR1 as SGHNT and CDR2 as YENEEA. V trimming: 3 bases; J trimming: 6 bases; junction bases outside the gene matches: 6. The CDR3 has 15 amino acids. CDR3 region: CASSFRTSAFNEQFF. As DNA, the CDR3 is TGTGCCAGCAGCTTCCGGACTAGCGCCTTCAATGAGCAGTTCTTC.

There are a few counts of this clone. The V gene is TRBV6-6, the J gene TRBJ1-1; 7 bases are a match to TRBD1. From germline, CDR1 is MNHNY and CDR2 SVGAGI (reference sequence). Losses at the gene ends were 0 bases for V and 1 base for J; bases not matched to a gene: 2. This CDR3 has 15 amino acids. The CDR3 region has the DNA TGTGCCAGCAGTTACTCGACAGGGAAGAACACTGAAGCTTTCTTT. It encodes CASSYSTGKNTEAFF.

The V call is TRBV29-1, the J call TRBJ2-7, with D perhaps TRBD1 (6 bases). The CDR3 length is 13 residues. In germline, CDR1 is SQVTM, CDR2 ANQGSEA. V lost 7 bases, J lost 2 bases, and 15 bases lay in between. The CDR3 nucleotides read TGCAGCGCTCTGGACAGAGGCACCTACGAGCAGTACTTC. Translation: CSALDRGTYEQYF.

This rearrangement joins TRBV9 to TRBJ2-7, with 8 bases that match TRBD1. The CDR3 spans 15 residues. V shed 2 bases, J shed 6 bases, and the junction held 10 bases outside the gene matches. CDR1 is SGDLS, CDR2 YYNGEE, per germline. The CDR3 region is CASSVGTGGGGEQYF. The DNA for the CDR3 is TGTGCCAGCAGCGTCGGGACAGGTGGAGGGGGCGAGCAGTACTTC.

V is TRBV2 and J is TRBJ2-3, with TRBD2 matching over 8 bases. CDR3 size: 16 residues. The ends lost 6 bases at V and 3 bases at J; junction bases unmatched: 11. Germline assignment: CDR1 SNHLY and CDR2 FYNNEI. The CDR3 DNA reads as TGTGCCAGCAGGGGACTAGGCTGGAGTGAGACAGATACGCAGTATTTT. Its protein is CASRGLGWSETDTQYF. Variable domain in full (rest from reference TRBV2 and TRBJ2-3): EPEVTQTPSHQVTQMGQEVILRCVPISNHLYFYWYRQILGQKVEFLVSFYNNEISEKSEIFDDQFSVERPDGSNFTLKIRSTKLEDSAMYFCASRGLGWSETDTQYFGPGTRLTVL.

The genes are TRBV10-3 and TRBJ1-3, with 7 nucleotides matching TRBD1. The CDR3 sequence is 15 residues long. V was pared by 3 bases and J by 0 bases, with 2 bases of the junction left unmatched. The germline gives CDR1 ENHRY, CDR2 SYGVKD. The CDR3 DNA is TGTGCCATCAGTGACTGGGACAGCTCTGGAAACACCATATATTTT. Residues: CAISDWDSSGNTIYF.

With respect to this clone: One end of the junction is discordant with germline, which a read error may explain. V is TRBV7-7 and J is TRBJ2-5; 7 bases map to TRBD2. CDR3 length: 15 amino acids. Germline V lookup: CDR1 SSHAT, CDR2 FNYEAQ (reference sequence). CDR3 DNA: TGTGCTAGCAGCTTAAGCAGCGGGACCCAAGAGACCCAGTACTTC. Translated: CASSLSSGTQETQYF.

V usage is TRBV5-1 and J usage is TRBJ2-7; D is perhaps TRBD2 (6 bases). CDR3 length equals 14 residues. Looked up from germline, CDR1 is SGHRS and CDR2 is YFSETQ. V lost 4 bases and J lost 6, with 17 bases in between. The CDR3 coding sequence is TGCGCCAGCAGCCCCGGGACTTCCCCTGGCGAGCAGTACTTC. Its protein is CASSPGTSPGEQYF.

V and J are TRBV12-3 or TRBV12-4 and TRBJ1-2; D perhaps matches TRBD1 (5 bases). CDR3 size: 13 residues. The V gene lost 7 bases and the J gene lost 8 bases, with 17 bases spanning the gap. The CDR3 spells CASTPAGEGGYTF. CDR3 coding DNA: TGTGCCAGCACTCCTGCGGGGGAGGGGGGCTACACCTTC.

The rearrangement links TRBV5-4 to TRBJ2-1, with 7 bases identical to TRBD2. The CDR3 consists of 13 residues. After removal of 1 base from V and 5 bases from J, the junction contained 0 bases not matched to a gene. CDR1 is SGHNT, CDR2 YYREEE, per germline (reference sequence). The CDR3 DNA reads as TGTGCCAGCAGCTTGCGGGGGGACAATGAGCAGTTCTTC. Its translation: CASSLRGDNEQFF.

For the CDR3, the DNA is TGCAGCGTAAAAGGGACAGCGTCTGGAAACACCATATATTTT. It specifies CSVKGTASGNTIYF. The rearrangement joins TRBV29-1 to TRBJ1-3; 7 bases map to TRBD1. The CDR3 totals 14 residues. From germline, CDR1 is SQVTM and CDR2 ANQGSEA. J lost 1 base, V lost 6 bases, and 6 bases had no gene match.

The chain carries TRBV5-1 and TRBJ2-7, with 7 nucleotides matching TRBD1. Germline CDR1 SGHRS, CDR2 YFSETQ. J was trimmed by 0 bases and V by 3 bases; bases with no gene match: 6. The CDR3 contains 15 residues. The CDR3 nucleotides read TGCGCCAGCAGCTCCGGGACAGCGAGCTCCTACGAGCAGTACTTC. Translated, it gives CASSSGTASSYEQYF.

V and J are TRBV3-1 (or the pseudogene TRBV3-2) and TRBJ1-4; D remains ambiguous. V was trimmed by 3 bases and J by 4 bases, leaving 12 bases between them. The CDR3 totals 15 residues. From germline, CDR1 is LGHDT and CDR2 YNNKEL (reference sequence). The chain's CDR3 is CASSHATSINEKLFF. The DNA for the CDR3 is TGTGCCAGCAGCCATGCTACTTCGATTAATGAAAAACTGTTTTTT.

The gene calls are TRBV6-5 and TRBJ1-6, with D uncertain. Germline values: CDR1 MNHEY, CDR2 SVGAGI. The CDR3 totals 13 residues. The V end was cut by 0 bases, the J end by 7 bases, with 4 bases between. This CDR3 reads CASSYSRNSPLHF. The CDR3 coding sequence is TGTGCCAGCAGTTACTCGAGGAATTCACCCCTCCACTTT.

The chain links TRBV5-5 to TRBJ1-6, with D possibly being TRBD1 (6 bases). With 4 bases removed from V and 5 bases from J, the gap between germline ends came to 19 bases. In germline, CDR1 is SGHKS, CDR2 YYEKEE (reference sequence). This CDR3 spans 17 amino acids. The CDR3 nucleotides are TGTGCCAGCAGCGGGAAGACAGGAGTTTTCGATAATTCACCCCTCCACTTT. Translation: CASSGKTGVFDNSPLHF.

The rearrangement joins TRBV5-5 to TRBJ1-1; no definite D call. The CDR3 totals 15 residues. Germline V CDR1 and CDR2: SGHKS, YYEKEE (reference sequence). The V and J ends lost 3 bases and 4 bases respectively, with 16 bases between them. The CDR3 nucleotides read TGTGCCAGCAGCTCTTACTCTAGGAGAGGCACTGAAGCTTTCTTT. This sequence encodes CASSSYSRRGTEAFF.

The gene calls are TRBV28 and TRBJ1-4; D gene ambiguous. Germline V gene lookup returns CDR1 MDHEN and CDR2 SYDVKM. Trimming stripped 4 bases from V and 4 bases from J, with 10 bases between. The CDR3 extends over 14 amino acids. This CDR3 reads CASSSGGYNEKLFF. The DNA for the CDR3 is TGTGCCAGCAGTTCGGGAGGTTATAATGAAAAACTGTTTTTT.

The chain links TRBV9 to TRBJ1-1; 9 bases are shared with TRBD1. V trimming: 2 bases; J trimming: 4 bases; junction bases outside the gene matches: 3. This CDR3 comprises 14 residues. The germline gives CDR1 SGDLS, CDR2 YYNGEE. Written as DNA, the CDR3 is TGTGCCAGCAGCGTGGACAGGGGAGGCACTGAAGCTTTCTTT. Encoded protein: CASSVDRGGTEAFF.

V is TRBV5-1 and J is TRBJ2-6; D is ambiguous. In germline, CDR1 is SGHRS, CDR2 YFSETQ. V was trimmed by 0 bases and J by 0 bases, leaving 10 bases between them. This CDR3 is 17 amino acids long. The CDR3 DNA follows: TGCGCCAGCAGCTTGGACAGTCTTCACTCTGGGGCCAACGTCCTGACTTTC. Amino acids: CASSLDSLHSGANVLTF.

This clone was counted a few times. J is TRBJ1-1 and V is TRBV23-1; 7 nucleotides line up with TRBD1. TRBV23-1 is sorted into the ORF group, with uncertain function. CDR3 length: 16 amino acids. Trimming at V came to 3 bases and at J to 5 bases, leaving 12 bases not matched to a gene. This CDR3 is CASSHRQGGTITEAFF. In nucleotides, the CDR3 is TGCGCCAGCAGTCACAGACAGGGAGGAACGATTACTGAAGCTTTCTTT.

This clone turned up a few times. CDR3 sequence: CASSPPLQGASYEQYF. The CDR3 region has the DNA TGCGCCAGCAGCCCTCCTTTACAGGGGGCATCCTACGAGCAGTACTTC. This chain connects TRBV5-1 to TRBJ2-7; 9 bases are shared with TRBD1. The germline CDR1 and CDR2 sequences are SGHRS and YFSETQ. The CDR3 runs to 16 residues. The ends lost 4 bases at V and 1 base at J; junction bases unmatched: 9. The entire variable domain, with the rest obtained from reference TRBV5-1 and TRBJ2-7, is as follows: KAGVTQTPRYLIKTRGQQVTLSCSPISGHRSVSWYQQTPGQGLQFLFEYFSETQRNKGNFPGRFSGRQFSNSRSEMNVSTLELGDSALYLCASSPPLQGASYEQYFGPGTRLTVT.

CDR3 sequence (DNA): TGTGCCAGCAGCTTAGCTAGGAACACTGAAGCTTTCTTT. This gives the protein CASSLARNTEAFF. The chain carries TRBV7-6 and TRBJ1-1; no firm D call. V lost 0 bases and J 1 base, leaving 3 bases between the germline ends. The germline V gene has CDR1 SGHVS and CDR2 FNYEAQ. This CDR3 has 13 residues. The full variable domain, completed using reference TRBV7-6 and TRBJ1-1, is GAGVSQSPRYKVTKRGQDVALRCDPISGHVSLYWYRQALGQGPEFLTYFNYEAQQDKSGLPNDRFSAERPEGSISTLTIQRTEQRDSAMYRCASSLARNTEAFFGQGTRLTVV.

The CDR3 sequence: CSVMTGGSGANVLTF. CDR3 bases: TGCAGCGTTATGACAGGGGGCTCTGGGGCCAACGTCCTGACTTTC. V and J are TRBV29-1 and TRBJ2-6; TRBD1 aligns across 9 bases. This CDR3 is built from 15 residues. Looked up from germline, CDR1 is SQVTM and CDR2 is ANQGSEA. With 5 bases clipped from V and 0 bases from J, the junction kept 2 bases outside the gene matches.

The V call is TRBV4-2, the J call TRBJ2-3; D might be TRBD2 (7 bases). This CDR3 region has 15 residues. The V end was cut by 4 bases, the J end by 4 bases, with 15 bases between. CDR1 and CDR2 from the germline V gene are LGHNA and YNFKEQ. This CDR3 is CASSLNGGPADTQYF. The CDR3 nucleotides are TGTGCCAGCAGCCTCAACGGGGGGCCAGCAGATACGCAGTATTTT.